The clone carrying this T cell receptor beta chain turned up a few times. The sample is drawn from a study of blood T cell repertoires in COVID-19. V lost 2 bases, J lost 8 bases, and 7 bases stayed unmatched. Germline CDR1 and CDR2: MNHNY and SVGAGI (reference sequence). The CDR3 totals 14 residues. The assay was immunoSEQ multiplex PCR, and TCRdb's table has in-frame clones only and misses some. Here the sample spans approximately 190,000 clones, approximately 84% being singletons. The source is a human donor with acute or convalescent COVID-19. The donor label of this sample is uncertain. This chain links TRBV6-6 with TRBJ1-2; 8 nucleotides agree with TRBD1. Sequencing was performed on peripheral blood. The CDR3 region is CASSYGQGIGGYTF. For the CDR3, the DNA is TGTGCCAGCAGTTACGGACAGGGAATAGGCGGCTACACCTTC.